There are many counts of the clone carrying this T cell receptor beta chain. Its target is unknown. These data come from a study of T cells in Graves' hyperthyroidism and ophthalmopathy. Study at large: Before treatment of any kind, peripheral blood was taken at initial diagnosis. General study points: Stable hyperthyroidism was separated from ophthalmopathy by a model based on 13 V-J features.

Amplification yielded TCR beta CDR3 regions, with RNA transcripts as the source. Initially, a first-round RT-PCR of the TCR CDR3 employed the HTBI primer set. TCRdb reprocessed the multiplex PCR reads with MiXCR, giving one entry per CDR3 protein. The repertoire includes 300,000 to 400,000 distinct CDR3 sequences, around 23% of them detected once, and 50% sits in the top ten. 9.5 to 10 ml fresh peripheral blood yielded the PBMCs. Germline-derived CDR1 and CDR2 are SGHDN and FVKESK. The CDR3 runs to 15 residues. V dropped 6 bases and J dropped 6 bases, with 21 bases sitting between them. The TCR comes from a woman aged 45-65 years with Graves' hyperthyroidism. This chain links TRBV14 with TRBJ2-7; D might be TRBD1 (6 bases). Material for sequencing was blood. The CDR3 DNA sequence: TGTGCCAGCAGGACACCTGACAGGCCCGAGGGCGAGCAGTACTTC. Translated: CASRTPDRPEGEQYF.